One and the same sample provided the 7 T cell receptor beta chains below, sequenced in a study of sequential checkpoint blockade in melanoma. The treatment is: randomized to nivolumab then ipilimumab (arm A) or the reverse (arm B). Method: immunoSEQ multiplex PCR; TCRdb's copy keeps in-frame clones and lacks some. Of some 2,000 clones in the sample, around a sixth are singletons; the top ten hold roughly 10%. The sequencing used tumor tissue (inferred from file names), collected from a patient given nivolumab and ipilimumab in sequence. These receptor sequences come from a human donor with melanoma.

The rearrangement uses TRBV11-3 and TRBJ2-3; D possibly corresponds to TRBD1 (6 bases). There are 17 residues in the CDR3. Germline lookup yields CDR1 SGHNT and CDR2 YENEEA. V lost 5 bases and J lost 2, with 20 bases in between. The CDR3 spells CASSPLPPGAITDTQYF. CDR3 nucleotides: TGTGCCAGCAGCCCCCTGCCGCCAGGGGCCATCACAGATACGCAGTATTTT.

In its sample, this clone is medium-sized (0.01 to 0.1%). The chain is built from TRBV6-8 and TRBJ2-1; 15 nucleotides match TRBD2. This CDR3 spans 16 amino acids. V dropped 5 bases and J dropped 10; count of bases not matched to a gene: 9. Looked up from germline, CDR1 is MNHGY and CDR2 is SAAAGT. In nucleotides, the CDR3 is TGTGCCAGCAGTGATCCCTCGGGACTAGCGGGGGGAGAGCAGTTCTTC. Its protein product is CASSDPSGLAGGEQFF.

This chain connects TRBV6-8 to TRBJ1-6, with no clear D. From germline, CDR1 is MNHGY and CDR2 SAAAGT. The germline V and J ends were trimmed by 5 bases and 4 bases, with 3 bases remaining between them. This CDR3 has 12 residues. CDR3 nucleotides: TGTGCCAGCAGTGCGTATAATTCACCCCTCCACTTT. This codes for CASSAYNSPLHF.

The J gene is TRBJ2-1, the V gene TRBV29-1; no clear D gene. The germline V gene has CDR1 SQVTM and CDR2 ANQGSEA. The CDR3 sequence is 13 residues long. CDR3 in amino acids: CSPEALGYNEQFF. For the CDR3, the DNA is TGCAGTCCCGAAGCGCTGGGCTACAATGAGCAGTTCTTC.

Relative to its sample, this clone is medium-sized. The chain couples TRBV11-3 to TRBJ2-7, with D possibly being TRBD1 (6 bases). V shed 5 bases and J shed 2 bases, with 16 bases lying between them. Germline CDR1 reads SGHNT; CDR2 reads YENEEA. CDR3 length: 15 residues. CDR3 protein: CASSPHRERAYEQYF. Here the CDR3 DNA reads TGTGCCAGCAGCCCGCACAGGGAGAGGGCCTACGAGCAGTACTTC.

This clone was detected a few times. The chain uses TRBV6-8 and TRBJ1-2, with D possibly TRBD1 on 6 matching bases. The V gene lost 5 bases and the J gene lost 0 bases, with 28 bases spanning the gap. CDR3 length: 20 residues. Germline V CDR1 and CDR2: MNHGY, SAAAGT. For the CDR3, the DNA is TGTGCCAGCAGTGTTATAAGACCAACAGGGCCCAAGTTAGCTAACTATGGCTACACCTTC. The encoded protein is CASSVIRPTGPKLANYGYTF.

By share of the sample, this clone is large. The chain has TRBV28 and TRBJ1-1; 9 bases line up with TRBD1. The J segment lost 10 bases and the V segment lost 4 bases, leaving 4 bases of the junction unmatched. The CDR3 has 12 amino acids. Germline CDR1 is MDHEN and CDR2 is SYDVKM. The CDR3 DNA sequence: TGTGCCAGCAGTTCTATACAGGGGGCAGCTTTCTTT. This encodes CASSSIQGAAFF.